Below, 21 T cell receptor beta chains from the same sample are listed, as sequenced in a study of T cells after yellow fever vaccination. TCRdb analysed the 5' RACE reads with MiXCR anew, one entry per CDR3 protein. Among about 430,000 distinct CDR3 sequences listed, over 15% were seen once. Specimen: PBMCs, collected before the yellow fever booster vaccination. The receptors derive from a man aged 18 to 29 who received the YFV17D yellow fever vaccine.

The CDR3 is CASSARSDRAYEKLFF. DNA of the CDR3: TGTGCCAGCAGTGCCAGGTCCGACAGGGCCTATGAAAAACTGTTTTTT. The V and J genes are TRBV25-1 and TRBJ1-4; TRBD1 agrees at 7 bases. Unmatched junction bases numbered 11, after V lost 4 bases and J lost 6 bases. The CDR3 covers 16 residues. Germline V gene lookup returns CDR1 MGHDK and CDR2 SYGVNS.

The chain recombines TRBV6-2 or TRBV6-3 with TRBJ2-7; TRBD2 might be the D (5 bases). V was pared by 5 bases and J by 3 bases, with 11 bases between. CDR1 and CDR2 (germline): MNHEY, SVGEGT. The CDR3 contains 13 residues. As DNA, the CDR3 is TGTGCCAGCAGTCCGAGCGGCCTCTACGAGCAGTACGTC. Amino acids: CASSPSGLYEQYV.

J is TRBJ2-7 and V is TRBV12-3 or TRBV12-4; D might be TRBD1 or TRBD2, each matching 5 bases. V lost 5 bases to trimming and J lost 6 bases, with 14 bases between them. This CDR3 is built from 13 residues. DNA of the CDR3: TGTGCCAGCAGTGCCCTATTGGGGGTCGAGCAGTACTTC. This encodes CASSALLGVEQYF.

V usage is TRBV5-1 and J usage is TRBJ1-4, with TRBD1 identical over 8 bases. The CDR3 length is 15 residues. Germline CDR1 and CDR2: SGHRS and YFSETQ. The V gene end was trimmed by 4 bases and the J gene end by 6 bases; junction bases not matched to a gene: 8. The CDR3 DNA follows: TGCGCCAGCAGCCTTGGGACAGGATCTCATGAAAAACTGTTTTTT. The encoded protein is CASSLGTGSHEKLFF.

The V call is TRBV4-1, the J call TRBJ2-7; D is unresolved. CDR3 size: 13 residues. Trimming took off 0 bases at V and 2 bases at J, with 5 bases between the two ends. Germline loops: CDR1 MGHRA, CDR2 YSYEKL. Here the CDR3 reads CASSQEPPYEQYF. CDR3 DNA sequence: TGCGCCAGCAGCCAAGAGCCCCCCTACGAGCAGTACTTC.

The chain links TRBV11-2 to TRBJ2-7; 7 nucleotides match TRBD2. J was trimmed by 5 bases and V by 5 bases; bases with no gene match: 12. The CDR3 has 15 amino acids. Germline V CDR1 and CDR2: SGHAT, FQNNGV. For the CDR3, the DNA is TGTGCCAGCAGCCCCCGCGGGGGTTTTAGGGACGAGCAGTACTTC. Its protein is CASSPRGGFRDEQYF.

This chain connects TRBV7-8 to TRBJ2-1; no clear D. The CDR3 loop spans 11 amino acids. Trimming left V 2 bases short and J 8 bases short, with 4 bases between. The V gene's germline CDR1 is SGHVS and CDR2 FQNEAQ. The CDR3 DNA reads TGTGCCAGCAGCTTATACGATGAGCAGTTCTTC. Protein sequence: CASSLYDEQFF.

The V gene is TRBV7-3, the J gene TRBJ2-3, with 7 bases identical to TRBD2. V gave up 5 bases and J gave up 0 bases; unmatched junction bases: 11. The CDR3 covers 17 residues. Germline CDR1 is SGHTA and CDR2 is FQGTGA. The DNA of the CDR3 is TGTGCCAGCAGCCCCCCCGGAGGGCGGGGGAGCACAGATACGCAGTATTTT. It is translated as CASSPPGGRGSTDTQYF.

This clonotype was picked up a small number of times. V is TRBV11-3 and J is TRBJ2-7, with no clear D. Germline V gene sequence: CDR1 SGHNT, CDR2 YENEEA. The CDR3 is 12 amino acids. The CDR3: CASIINSYEQYV. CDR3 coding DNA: TGTGCTAGCATCATAAACTCCTACGAGCAGTACGTC.

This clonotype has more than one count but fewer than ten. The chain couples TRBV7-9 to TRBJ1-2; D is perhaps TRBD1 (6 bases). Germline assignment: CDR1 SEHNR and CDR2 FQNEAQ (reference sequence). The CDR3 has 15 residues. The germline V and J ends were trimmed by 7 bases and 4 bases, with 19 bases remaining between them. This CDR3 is CASILTGWGSYGYTF. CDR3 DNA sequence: TGTGCCAGCATTCTCACAGGGTGGGGCAGCTATGGCTACACCTTC.

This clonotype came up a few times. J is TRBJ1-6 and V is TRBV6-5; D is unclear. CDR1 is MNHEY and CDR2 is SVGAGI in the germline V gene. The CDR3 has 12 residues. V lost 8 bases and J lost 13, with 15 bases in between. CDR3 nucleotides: TGTGCCAGCGCGGGAAGAGGGCGGCCCCTCCACTTT. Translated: CASAGRGRPLHF.

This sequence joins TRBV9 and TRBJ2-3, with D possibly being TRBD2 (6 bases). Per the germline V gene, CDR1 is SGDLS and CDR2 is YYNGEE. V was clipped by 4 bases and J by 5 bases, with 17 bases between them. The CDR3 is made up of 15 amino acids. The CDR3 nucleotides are TGTGCCAGCAGCTGGAGGGCTAGACTTGAAGATACGCAGTATTTT. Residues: CASSWRARLEDTQYF.

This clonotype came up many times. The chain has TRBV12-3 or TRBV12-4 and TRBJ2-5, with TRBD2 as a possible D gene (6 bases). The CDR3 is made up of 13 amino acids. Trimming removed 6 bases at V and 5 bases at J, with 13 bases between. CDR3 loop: CASSFGGGETQYF. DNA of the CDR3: TGTGCCAGCAGCTTCGGGGGTGGGGAGACCCAGTACTTC.

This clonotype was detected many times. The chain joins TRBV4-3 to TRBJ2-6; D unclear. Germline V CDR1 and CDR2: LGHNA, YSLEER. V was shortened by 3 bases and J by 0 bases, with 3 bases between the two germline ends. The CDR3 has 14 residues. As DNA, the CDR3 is TGCGCCAGCAGCCAGCGCTCTGGGGCCAACGTCCTGACTTTC. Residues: CASSQRSGANVLTF.

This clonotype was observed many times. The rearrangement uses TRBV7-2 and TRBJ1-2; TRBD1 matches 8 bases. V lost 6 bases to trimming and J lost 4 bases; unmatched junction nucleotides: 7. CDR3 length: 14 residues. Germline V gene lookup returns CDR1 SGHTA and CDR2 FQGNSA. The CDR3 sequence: CASSVLQGVYGYTF. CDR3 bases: TGTGCCAGCAGTGTCCTACAGGGGGTCTATGGCTACACCTTC.

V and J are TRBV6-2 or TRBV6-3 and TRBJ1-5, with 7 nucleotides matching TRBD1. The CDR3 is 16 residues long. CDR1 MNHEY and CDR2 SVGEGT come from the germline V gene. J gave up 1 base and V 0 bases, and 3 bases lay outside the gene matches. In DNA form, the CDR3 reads TGTGCCAGCAGTTACTCGACAGGGCCCAGCAATCAGCCCCAGCATTTT. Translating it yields CASSYSTGPSNQPQHF.

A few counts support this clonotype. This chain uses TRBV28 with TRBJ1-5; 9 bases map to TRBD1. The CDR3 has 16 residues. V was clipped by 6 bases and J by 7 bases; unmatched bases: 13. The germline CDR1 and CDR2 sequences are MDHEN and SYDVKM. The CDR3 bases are TGTGCCAGCAGCACACTCGTACAGGGGGCGAGGCAGCCCCAGCATTTT. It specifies CASSTLVQGARQPQHF. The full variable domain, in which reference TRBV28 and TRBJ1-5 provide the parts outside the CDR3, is DVKVTQSSRYLVKRTGEKVFLECVQDMDHENMFWYRQDPGLGLRLIYFSYDVKMKEKGDIPEGYSVSREKKERFSLILESASTNQTSMYLCASSTLVQGARQPQHFGDGTRLSIL.

CDR3 protein: CASSSGTDTEAFF. The CDR3 DNA reads TGCGCCAGCAGCTCGGGGACAGACACTGAAGCTTTCTTT. The V and J genes are TRBV5-1 and TRBJ1-1; 7 positions match TRBD1. V lost 3 bases to trimming and J lost 3 bases; unmatched junction nucleotides: 2. Germline CDR1 reads SGHRS; CDR2 reads YFSETQ. This CDR3 contains 13 residues.

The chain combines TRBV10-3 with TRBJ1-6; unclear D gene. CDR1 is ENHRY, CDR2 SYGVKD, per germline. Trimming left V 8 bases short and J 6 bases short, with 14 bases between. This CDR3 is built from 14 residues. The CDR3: CAISGSVGNSPLHF. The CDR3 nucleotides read TGTGCCATCTCTGGGTCCGTAGGTAATTCACCCCTCCACTTT.

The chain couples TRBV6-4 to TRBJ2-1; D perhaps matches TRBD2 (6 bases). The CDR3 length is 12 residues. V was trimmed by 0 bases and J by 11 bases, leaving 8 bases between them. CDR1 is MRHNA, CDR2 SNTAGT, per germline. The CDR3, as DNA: TGTGCCAGCAGTGACTCTGGCGGGAAGCAGTTCTTC. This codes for CASSDSGGKQFF.

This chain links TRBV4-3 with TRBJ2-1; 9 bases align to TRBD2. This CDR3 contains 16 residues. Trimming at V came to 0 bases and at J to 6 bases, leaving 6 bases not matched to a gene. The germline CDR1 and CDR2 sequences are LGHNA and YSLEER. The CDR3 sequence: CASSQDPRRGGNEQFF. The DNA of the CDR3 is TGCGCCAGCAGCCAAGATCCGAGGCGGGGGGGCAATGAGCAGTTCTTC.